This T cell receptor (beta chain) was captured in a study of graft-versus-host responses after intestinal transplantation. Unmatched junction bases numbered 2, after V lost 0 bases and J lost 6 bases. Germline CDR1 is LGHNA and CDR2 is YNFKEQ. The CDR3 is made up of 16 amino acids. Repertoires were generated with immunoSEQ multiplex PCR, while TCRdb's copy carries only in-frame clones and drops some. This table holds under 45,000 clones, around 94% found once. Concerning this clone itself: Its antigen is unidentified.

Broader study findings: Declines in HvG clones occurring early post-transplant were associated with peak circulating GvH clone levels.

The TCR sequence derives from a human donor who was the organ donor for an intestinal transplant. Sequencing used unstimulated CD4+ T cells sorted from spleen or lymph node cells, obtained before transplant. The V gene is TRBV4-2, the J gene TRBJ2-2; 12 bases are a match to TRBD2. The CDR3 DNA reads TGTGCCAGCAGCCAAGAGCCTAGCGGGGGGGCCGGGGAGCTGTTTTTT. Residues: CASSQEPSGGAGELFF.